This T cell receptor (beta chain) derives from a study of T cells of healthy individuals. TCRdb reprocessed the 5' RACE reads via MiXCR and lists one record per CDR3 protein. The sample contains about 53,000 distinct CDR3 sequences, roughly 15% of which appear only once. The length of the CDR3 is 14 residues. With V trimmed by 1 base and J by 2 bases, 2 bases remained unmatched. Looked up from germline, CDR1 is SGHTA and CDR2 is FQGNSA. This clonotype was counted many times. This TCR was recovered from a human donor in good health. The chain joins TRBV7-2 to TRBJ2-7; TRBD1 agrees at 7 bases. In nucleotides, the CDR3 is TGTGCCAGCAGCTTAGATAGGGGGCCCTACGAGCAGTACTTC. Encoded protein: CASSLDRGPYEQYF.